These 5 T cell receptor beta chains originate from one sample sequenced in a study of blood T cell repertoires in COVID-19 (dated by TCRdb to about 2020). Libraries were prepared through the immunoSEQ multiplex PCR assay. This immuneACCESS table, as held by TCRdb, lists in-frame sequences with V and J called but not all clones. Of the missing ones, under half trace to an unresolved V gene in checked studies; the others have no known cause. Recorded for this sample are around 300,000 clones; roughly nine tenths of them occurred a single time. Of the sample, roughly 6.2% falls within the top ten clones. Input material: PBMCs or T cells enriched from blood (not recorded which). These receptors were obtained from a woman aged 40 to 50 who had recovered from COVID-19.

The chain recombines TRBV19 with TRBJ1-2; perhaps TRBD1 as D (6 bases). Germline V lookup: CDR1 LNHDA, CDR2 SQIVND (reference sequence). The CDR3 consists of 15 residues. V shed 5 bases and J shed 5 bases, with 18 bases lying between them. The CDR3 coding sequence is TGTGCCAGTAGTGATCCAGGACAGCTTTTATATGGCTACACCTTC. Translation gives CASSDPGQLLYGYTF.

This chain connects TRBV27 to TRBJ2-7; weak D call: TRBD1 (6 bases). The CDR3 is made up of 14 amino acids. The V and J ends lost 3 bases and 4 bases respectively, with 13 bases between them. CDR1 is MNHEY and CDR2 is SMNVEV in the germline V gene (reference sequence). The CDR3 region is CASSFGRGKYEQYF. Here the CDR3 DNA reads TGTGCCAGCAGTTTCGGTAGGGGGAAATACGAGCAGTACTTC.

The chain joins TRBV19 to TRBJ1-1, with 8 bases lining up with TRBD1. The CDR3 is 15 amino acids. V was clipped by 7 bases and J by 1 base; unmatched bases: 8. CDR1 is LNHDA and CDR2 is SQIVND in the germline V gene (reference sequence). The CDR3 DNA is TGTGCCAGTACCCTCCTCGGACAGGGGAACACTGAAGCTTTCTTT. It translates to CASTLLGQGNTEAFF.

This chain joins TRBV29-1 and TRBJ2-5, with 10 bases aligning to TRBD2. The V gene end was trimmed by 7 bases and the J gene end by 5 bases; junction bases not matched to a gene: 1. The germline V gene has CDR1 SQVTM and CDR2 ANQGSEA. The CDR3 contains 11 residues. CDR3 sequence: CSAGLAETQYF. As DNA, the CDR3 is TGCAGCGCGGGACTAGCGGAGACCCAGTACTTC.

The CDR3 DNA follows: TGTGCCAGCAGTGAATTCAGGGGAGATAATTCACCCCTCCACTTT. Translation: CASSEFRGDNSPLHF. This chain links TRBV25-1 with TRBJ1-6, with D perhaps matching TRBD1 (6 bases). In germline, CDR1 is MGHDK, CDR2 SYGVNS. The CDR3 covers 15 residues. V was trimmed by 1 base and J by 5 bases, leaving 9 bases between them.